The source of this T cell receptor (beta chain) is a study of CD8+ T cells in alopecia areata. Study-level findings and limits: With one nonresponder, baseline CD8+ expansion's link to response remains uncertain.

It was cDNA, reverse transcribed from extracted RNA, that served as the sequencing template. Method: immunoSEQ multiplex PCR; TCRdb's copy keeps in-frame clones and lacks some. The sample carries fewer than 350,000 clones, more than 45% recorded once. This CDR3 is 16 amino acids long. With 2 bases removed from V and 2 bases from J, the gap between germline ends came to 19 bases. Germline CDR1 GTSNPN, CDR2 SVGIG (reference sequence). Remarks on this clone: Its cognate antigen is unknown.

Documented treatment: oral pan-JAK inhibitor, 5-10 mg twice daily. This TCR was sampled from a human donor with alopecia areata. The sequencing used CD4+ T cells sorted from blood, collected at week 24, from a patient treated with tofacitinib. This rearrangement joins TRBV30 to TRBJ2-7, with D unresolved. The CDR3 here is CAWSTLPSRSTYEQYF. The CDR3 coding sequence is TGTGCCTGGAGTACCCTCCCCAGCAGGAGCACCTACGAGCAGTACTTC.